The clone carrying this T cell receptor beta chain was observed a handful of times. This CDR3 is built from 13 residues. V gave up 1 base and J gave up 9 bases, with 10 bases separating them. CDR1 and CDR2 from the germline V gene are SGHTA and FQGNSA. This entry belongs to a study of blood T cells in healthy people across ages. Primers used in a second PCR of about 7 to 12 cycles were a sample-barcoded 5' primer and a J-beta primer mix. One entry per CDR3 protein, called by TCRdb with MiXCR from the 5' RACE reads. The profile covers approximately 1,700,000 distinct CDR3 sequences, with about 39% appearing a single time and under 25% taken by the ten largest.

The material sequenced was blood. The origin of this receptor is a human donor in good health. The chain recombines TRBV7-2 with TRBJ2-1, with D possibly being TRBD2 (5 bases). CDR3 nucleotides: TGTGCCAGCAGCTTAGATAGGCGGGTTGAGCAGTTCTTC. This sequence encodes CASSLDRRVEQFF.